This TCR beta chain was retrieved from a study of Ad26.COV2.S vaccination and SARS-CoV-2 variants. Study at large: Once, or twice with 56 days between doses, Ad26.COV2.S was given intramuscularly.

Some clones are missing from TCRdb's copy, which holds only in-frame ones; the method was immunoSEQ multiplex PCR. Of about half a million clones listed, nearly 90% are singletons. Treatment given: roughly 20 received Ad26.COV2.S at low or high dose, single or two shots; several received placebo; per-sample allocation not given. Collection of the samples took place on day 63 after the first injection of vaccine or placebo. The receptor comes from a person aged 18-65 years who received the Ad26.COV2.S COVID-19 vaccine or a placebo. Material: peripheral blood, obtained in a trial of Ad26.COV2.S vaccine versus placebo.

CDR3 nucleotide sequence: TGTGCCAGCAGTAGGGACAGCCTGAGGACTGAAGCTTTCTTT. Translation gives CASSRDSLRTEAFF. J is TRBJ1-1 and V is TRBV6-5, with TRBD1 matching 7 bases. Germline trimming cut 5 bases from V and 5 bases from J; bases unmatched to any gene: 8. The CDR3 extends over 14 amino acids. Germline V gene data show CDR1 as MNHEY and CDR2 as SVGAGI.